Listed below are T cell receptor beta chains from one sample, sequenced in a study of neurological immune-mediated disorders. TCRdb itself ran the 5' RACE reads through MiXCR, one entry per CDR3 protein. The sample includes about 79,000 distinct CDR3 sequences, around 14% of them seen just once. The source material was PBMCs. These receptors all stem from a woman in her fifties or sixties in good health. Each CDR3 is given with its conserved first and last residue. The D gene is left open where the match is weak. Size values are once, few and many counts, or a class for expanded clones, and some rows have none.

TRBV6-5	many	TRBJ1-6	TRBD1	TGTGCCAGCAGTTTAACAGGGGCTGGCGATTCACCCCTCCACTTT	CASSLTGAGDSPLHF
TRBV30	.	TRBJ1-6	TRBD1	TGTGCCTGGACCCAGGGGGCCCATAATTCACCCCTCCACTTT	CAWTQGAHNSPLHF
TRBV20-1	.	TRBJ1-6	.	TGCAGTGCTTTACAGAGCTCCTATAATTCACCCCTCCACTTT	CSALQSSYNSPLHF
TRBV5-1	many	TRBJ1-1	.	TGCGCCAGCAGCCCCGATGCGCGTCGCCTGGACACTGAAGCTTTCTTT	CASSPDARRLDTEAFF
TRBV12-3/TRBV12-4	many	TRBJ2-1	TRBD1	TGTGCCAGCAGTTCGGGACAGGGAGCCTACAATGAGCAGTTCTTC	CASSSGQGAYNEQFF
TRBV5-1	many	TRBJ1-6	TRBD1	TGCGCCAGCAGCTCGGGACAGACCAATTCACCCCTCCACTTT	CASSSGQTNSPLHF
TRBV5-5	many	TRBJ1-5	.	TGTGCCAGCAGCTTAGGCGGGGGCAATCAGCCCCAGCATTTT	CASSLGGGNQPQHF
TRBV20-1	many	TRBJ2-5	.	TGCAGTGCTAGAGATTTGCGGATACAAGAGACCCAGTACTTC	CSARDLRIQETQYF
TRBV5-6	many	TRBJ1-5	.	TGTGCCAGCAGCCTGGGGACGGCTAACAATCAGCCCCAGCATTTT	CASSLGTANNQPQHF
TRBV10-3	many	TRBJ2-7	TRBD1	TGTGCCATCATGGGGACAGGGGGTCCCTACGAGCAGTACTTC	CAIMGTGGPYEQYF
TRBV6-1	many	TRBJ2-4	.	TGTGCCAGCAGTGAAACTAACTGGGGCAAAAACATTCAGTACTTC	CASSETNWGKNIQYF
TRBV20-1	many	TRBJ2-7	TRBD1	TGCAGTGCTAGTAAAGGGACAGAGGCCTACGAGCAGTACTTC	CSASKGTEAYEQYF
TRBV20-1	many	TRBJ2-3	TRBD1	TGCAGTGCTGCACTAGGGGGCCCTTGGGATACGCAGTATTTT	CSAALGGPWDTQYF
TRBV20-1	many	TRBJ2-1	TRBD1	TGCAGTGCTGTCGACAGGGGCTCCTACAATGAGCAGTTCTTC	CSAVDRGSYNEQFF
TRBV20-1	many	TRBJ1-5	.	TGCAGTGCTAGCGCGGGAGTCGGCGGCAATCAGCCCCAGCATTTT	CSASAGVGGNQPQHF
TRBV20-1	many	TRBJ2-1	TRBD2	TGCAGTGCTAGAGCTCCACTAGCGGTCAGCTCCTACAATGAGCAGTTCTTC	CSARAPLAVSSYNEQFF
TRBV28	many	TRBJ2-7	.	TGTGCCAGCAGTTTAAACACAGGTTACGAGCAGTACTTC	CASSLNTGYEQYF